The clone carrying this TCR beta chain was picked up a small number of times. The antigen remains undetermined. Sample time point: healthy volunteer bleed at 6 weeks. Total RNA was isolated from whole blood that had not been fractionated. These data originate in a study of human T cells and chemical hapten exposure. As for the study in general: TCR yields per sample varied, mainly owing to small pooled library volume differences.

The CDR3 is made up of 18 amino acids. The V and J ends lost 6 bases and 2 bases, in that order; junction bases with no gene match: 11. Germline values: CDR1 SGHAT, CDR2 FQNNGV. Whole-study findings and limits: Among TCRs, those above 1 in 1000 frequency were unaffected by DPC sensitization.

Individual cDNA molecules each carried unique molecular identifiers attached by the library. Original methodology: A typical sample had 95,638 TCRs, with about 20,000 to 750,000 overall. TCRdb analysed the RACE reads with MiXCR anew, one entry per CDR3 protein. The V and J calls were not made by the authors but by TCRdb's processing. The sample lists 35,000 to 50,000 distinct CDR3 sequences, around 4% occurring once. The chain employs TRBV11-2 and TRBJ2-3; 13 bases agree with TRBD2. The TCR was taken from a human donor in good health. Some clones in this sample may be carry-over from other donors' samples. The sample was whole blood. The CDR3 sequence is CASSFRAGLAGSTDTQYF. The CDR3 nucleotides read TGTGCCAGCAGTTTTCGTGCGGGACTAGCGGGGTCCACAGATACGCAGTATTTT.